This TCR beta chain was recorded in a study of preoperative IRX-2 immunotherapy in early breast cancer. Treatment indicated: preoperative locoregional IRX-2 cytokine immunotherapy. Preoperative locoregional IRX-2 cytokine immunotherapy was tested in the phase Ib source study. TCRdb's copy holds only in-frame clones and misses some; the assay was immunoSEQ multiplex PCR. The sample yields 20,000 to 25,000 clones, approximately 95% seen once. Germline V gene sequence: CDR1 LGHNA, CDR2 YNFKEQ. The CDR3 loop spans 14 amino acids. Trimming removed 1 base at V and 1 base at J, with 7 bases between. The chain carries TRBV4-2 and TRBJ2-5; D might be TRBD2 (5 bases). Source: tumor tissue, taken after IRX-2 immunotherapy. The receptor was derived from a human donor with breast cancer. The CDR3 sequence: CASSQGGSQETQYF. The CDR3, as DNA: TGTGCCAGCAGCCAAGGAGGGTCCCAAGAGACCCAGTACTTC.